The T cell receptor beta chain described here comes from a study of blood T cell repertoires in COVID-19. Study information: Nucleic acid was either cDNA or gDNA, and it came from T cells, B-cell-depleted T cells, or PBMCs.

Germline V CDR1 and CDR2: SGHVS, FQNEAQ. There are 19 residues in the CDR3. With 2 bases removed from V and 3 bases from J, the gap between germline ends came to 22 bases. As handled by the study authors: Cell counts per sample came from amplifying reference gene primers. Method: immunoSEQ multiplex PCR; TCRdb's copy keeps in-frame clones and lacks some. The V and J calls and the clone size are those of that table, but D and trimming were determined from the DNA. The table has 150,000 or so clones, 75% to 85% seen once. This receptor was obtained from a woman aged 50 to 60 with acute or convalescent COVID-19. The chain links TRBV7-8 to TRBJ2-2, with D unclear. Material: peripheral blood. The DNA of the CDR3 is TGTGCCAGCAGCTTATTGCGCGGCTCACACTACGTTGACACCGGGGAGCTGTTTTTT. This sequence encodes CASSLLRGSHYVDTGELFF. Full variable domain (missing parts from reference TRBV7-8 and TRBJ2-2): GAGVSQSPRYKVAKRGQDVALRCDPISGHVSLFWYQQALGQGPEFLTYFQNEAQLDKSGLPSDRFFAERPEGSVSTLKIQRTQQEDSAVYLCASSLLRGSHYVDTGELFFGEGSRLTVL.